Following are 27 T cell receptor beta chains from one sample sequenced in a study of cytomegalovirus exposure and HLA in healthy donors. The PCR had 60 Vbeta and 13 Jbeta primers. Profiling relied on immunoSEQ multiplex PCR, and the TCRdb table lists in-frame clones only, not all of them. The repertoire has around 120,000 clones, 70% to 80% of them found once; the top ten carry approximately 1.7%. Sequencing input: PBMCs. The receptors here all came from a woman aged 45-65 years in good health and CMV-seronegative.

This chain uses TRBV29-1 with TRBJ1-4; 9 nucleotides align to TRBD1. With V trimmed by 7 bases and J by 5 bases, 8 bases remained unmatched. This CDR3 region has 14 residues. The germline V gene has CDR1 SQVTM and CDR2 ANQGSEA. The CDR3: CSGVLGTGNEKLFF. The CDR3 DNA sequence: TGCAGCGGGGTCCTTGGGACAGGGAATGAAAAACTGTTTTTT.

V gene TRBV5-1 combines with J gene TRBJ2-1, with D possibly matching TRBD2 (5 bases). Germline V lookup: CDR1 SGHRS, CDR2 YFSETQ. Trimming took off 5 bases at V and 2 bases at J, with 14 bases between the two ends. The CDR3 runs 15 residues. CDR3: CASREAARTYNEQFF. The CDR3 DNA follows: TGCGCCAGCAGGGAGGCGGCGAGGACCTACAATGAGCAGTTCTTC.

In this sample, this clone turned up once. V is TRBV6-5 and J is TRBJ2-7; 8 nucleotides align to TRBD1. This CDR3 spans 16 amino acids. From germline, CDR1 is MNHEY and CDR2 SVGAGI. V was pared by 2 bases and J by 2 bases, with 8 bases of the junction left unmatched. CDR3 residues: CASSYLRTGTPYEQYF. CDR3 DNA sequence: TGTGCCAGCAGTTACCTCCGGACAGGGACTCCCTACGAGCAGTACTTC.

The rearrangement links TRBV5-1 to TRBJ2-5; 10 nucleotides agree with TRBD2. This CDR3 region has 16 residues. Germline CDR1 is SGHRS and CDR2 is YFSETQ. The V and J ends lost 7 bases and 4 bases, in that order; junction bases with no gene match: 13. CDR3 sequence reads: CASAGLAGESAETQYF. The DNA of the CDR3 is TGCGCCAGCGCGGGTCTAGCGGGAGAGTCTGCAGAGACCCAGTACTTC. Full variable domain (outside the CDR3, taken from reference TRBV5-1 and TRBJ2-5): KAGVTQTPRYLIKTRGQQVTLSCSPISGHRSVSWYQQTPGQGLQFLFEYFSETQRNKGNFPGRFSGRQFSNSRSEMNVSTLELGDSALYLCASAGLAGESAETQYFGPGTRLLVL.

There are a few counts of this clone. The chain has TRBV5-4 and TRBJ1-1; tentative D call: TRBD1 (5 bases). CDR3 length equals 15 residues. The V gene lost 3 bases and the J gene lost 1 base, with 13 bases spanning the gap. The V gene's germline CDR1 is SGHNT and CDR2 YYREEE (reference sequence). The CDR3 loop reads CASSWLRDANTEAFF. The CDR3, as DNA: TGTGCCAGCAGCTGGCTCAGGGATGCGAACACTGAAGCTTTCTTT.

The chain employs TRBV6-6 and TRBJ2-7; D possibly corresponds to TRBD2 (5 bases). CDR3 size: 13 residues. The germline V gene has CDR1 MNHNY and CDR2 SVGAGI (reference sequence). V shed 8 bases and J shed 5 bases, with 16 bases lying between them. The CDR3 sequence is CASGLPPVDEQYF. In DNA form, the CDR3 reads TGTGCCAGCGGACTTCCCCCCGTCGACGAGCAGTACTTC.

The rearrangement links TRBV28 to TRBJ2-1, with no clear D. The CDR3 has 12 residues. Trimming removed 5 bases from V and 3 bases from J, with 5 bases in between. Germline V gene lookup returns CDR1 MDHEN and CDR2 SYDVKM. The CDR3 region has the DNA TGTGCCAGCAGTAAGCTCTACAATGAGCAGTTCTTC. This translates into CASSKLYNEQFF.

V is TRBV9 and J is TRBJ2-5; D may be TRBD2 (6 bases). Germline assignment: CDR1 SGDLS and CDR2 YYNGEE. The CDR3 runs to 15 residues. Trimming cost V 2 bases and J 2 bases, with 13 bases left between them. The CDR3 sequence is CASSVDSGTQETQYF. CDR3 in DNA: TGTGCCAGCAGCGTCGACTCCGGGACTCAAGAGACCCAGTACTTC. The variable domain in full, with the rest retrieved from reference TRBV9 and TRBJ2-5, is DSGVTQTPKHLITATGQRVTLRCSPRSGDLSVYWYQQSLDQGLQFLIQYYNGEERAKGNILERFSAQQFPDLHSELNLSSLELGDSALYFCASSVDSGTQETQYFGPGTRLLVL.

CDR3 nucleotides: TGTGCCTGGAGCGGGACAATAGGAGAGACCCAGTACTTC. This sequence encodes CAWSGTIGETQYF. V is TRBV30 and J is TRBJ2-5; the D gene is possibly TRBD1 (6 bases). Trimming removed 3 bases at V and 4 bases at J, with 12 bases between. The germline CDR1 and CDR2 sequences are GTSNPN and SVGIG (reference sequence). This CDR3 region has 13 residues.

The table lists this clone with a few counts. V usage is TRBV4-2 and J usage is TRBJ1-1; D not certain. Trimming cost V 4 bases and J 1 base, with 13 bases left between them. Per germline, CDR1 LGHNA and CDR2 YNFKEQ. The CDR3 has 15 amino acids. CDR3 in DNA: TGTGCCAGCAGCCCTACGGAGCGGGGGAACACTGAAGCTTTCTTT. This gives the protein CASSPTERGNTEAFF.

In its sample, this clone was seen once. The genes are TRBV6-4 and TRBJ2-1; TRBD2 matches at 10 bases. The CDR3 has 14 amino acids. The ends lost 6 bases at V and 7 bases at J; junction bases unmatched: 6. From germline, CDR1 is MRHNA and CDR2 SNTAGT. This CDR3 is CASRTSGRANEQFF. CDR3 sequence (DNA): TGTGCCAGCAGGACAAGCGGGAGGGCTAATGAGCAGTTCTTC.

The chain recombines TRBV27 with TRBJ2-1; 11 nucleotides align to TRBD2. Germline V CDR1 and CDR2: MNHEY, SMNVEV (reference sequence). With 6 bases clipped from V and 6 bases from J, the junction kept 4 bases outside the gene matches. The CDR3 contains 14 residues. The CDR3 DNA reads TGTGCCAGCAGAGGACTAGCGGGCCGCAATGAGCAGTTCTTC. Translated, it gives CASRGLAGRNEQFF.

This clone came up once. The V and J genes are TRBV5-6 and TRBJ2-6; 7 bases fit TRBD1. Trimming removed 4 bases from V and 0 bases from J; junction bases left unmatched: 10. The germline gives CDR1 SGHDT, CDR2 YYEEEE. CDR3 length: 18 amino acids. CDR3 sequence reads: CASSRPDRFSSGANVLTF. The CDR3 DNA is TGTGCCAGCAGCCGGCCGGACAGGTTTAGCTCTGGGGCCAACGTCCTGACTTTC. Full variable domain (remainder filled in from reference TRBV5-6 and TRBJ2-6): DAGVTQSPTHLIKTRGQQVTLRCSPKSGHDTVSWYQQALGQGPQFIFQYYEEEERQRGNFPDRFSGHQFPNYSSELNVNALLLGDSALYLCASSRPDRFSSGANVLTFGAGSRLTVL.

The chain carries TRBV7-3 and TRBJ2-2; D possibly corresponds to TRBD1 (7 bases). The germline V gene encodes CDR1 SGHTA and CDR2 FQGTGA. Between the trimmed V and J ends, which lost 3 bases and 3 bases, there was a span of 26 bases. The length of the CDR3 is 20 residues. The CDR3 DNA follows: TGTGCCAGCAGCTTGTTCCGGAGGGGTACTTCGGGGACAGACACCGGGGAGCTGTTTTTT. Its translation is CASSLFRRGTSGTDTGELFF.

This chain joins TRBV28 and TRBJ1-4; D remains ambiguous. Germline loops: CDR1 MDHEN, CDR2 SYDVKM. The V end was cut by 7 bases, the J end by 4 bases, with 10 bases between. This CDR3 contains 13 residues. Written as DNA, the CDR3 is TGTGCCAGCAAAAACTTAAATAATGAAAAACTGTTTTTT. Encoded protein: CASKNLNNEKLFF.

As for this clone: The germline gene is not matched at one end of the junction; a read error may be the cause. The chain employs TRBV30 and TRBJ1-2; TRBD1 aligns across 10 bases. This CDR3 contains 13 residues. Germline loops: CDR1 GTSNPN, CDR2 SVGIG (reference sequence). Here the CDR3 reads CAWRPGQGYGYPF. The DNA for the CDR3 is TGTGCCTGGAGACCGGGACAGGGGTATGGCTACCCCTTC.

The rearrangement uses TRBV2 and TRBJ2-5; tentatively, D is TRBD2 (6 bases). The end of the DNA is better explained by TRBJ2-7, so the J call may be wrong. In germline, CDR1 is SNHLY, CDR2 FYNNEI. The CDR3 totals 15 residues. Here the CDR3 reads CASSEHGSRGYEQYF. The CDR3 region has the DNA TGTGCCAGCAGTGAACACGGGAGCCGGGGCTACGAGCAGTACTTC.

The CDR3 loop is CASSLARSYGYTF. CDR3 coding DNA: TGTGCCAGCTCCCTCGCACGGAGCTATGGCTACACCTTC. The chain recombines TRBV18 with TRBJ1-2, with D hard to call. The CDR3 is 13 residues long. Per germline, CDR1 KGHSH and CDR2 LQKENI. The V and J ends lost 6 bases and 4 bases respectively, with 12 bases between them.

DNA for the CDR3: TGTGCCAGCAGTCCCTCGGGACAGGGAGGTGAAAAACTGTTTTTT. This translates into CASSPSGQGGEKLFF. This chain connects TRBV28 to TRBJ1-4; 9 nucleotides align to TRBD1. The germline V gene encodes CDR1 MDHEN and CDR2 SYDVKM. This CDR3 comprises 15 residues. V lost 5 bases and J lost 7; bases outside the gene matches: 8.

The chain has TRBV12-5 and TRBJ2-3; 10 positions agree with TRBD2. The junction had 2 bases not matched to a gene; V was cut back by 4 bases and J by 1 base. The CDR3 spans 15 residues. CDR1 and CDR2 (germline): LGHNT, FRNRAP. The CDR3 is CASGYGTSGTDTQYF. CDR3 nucleotides: TGTGCTAGTGGTTACGGGACTAGCGGCACAGATACGCAGTATTTT.

V is TRBV5-4 and J is TRBJ2-3; D is perhaps TRBD2 (5 bases). Germline-derived CDR1 and CDR2 are SGHNT and YYREEE (reference sequence). This CDR3 comprises 15 residues. Trimming left V 2 bases short and J 0 bases short, with 10 bases between. The CDR3 region has the DNA TGTGCCAGCAGCTTCTTACGCGGGAGCACAGATACGCAGTATTTT. Translating it yields CASSFLRGSTDTQYF.

The chain links TRBV20-1 to TRBJ2-1; D perhaps matches TRBD1 (6 bases). The germline V gene encodes CDR1 DFQATT and CDR2 SNEGSKA (reference sequence). Trimming stripped 5 bases from V and 4 bases from J, with 6 bases between. This CDR3 has 11 residues. In DNA, the CDR3 is TGCAGTGCTGACAGGTACAATGAGCAGTTCTTC. Translating it yields CSADRYNEQFF.

This clone has only one observation. J is TRBJ1-2 and V is TRBV7-8, with unresolved D. Looked up from germline, CDR1 is SGHVS and CDR2 is FQNEAQ. Trimming left V 1 base short and J 1 base short, with 7 bases between. CDR3 length: 14 amino acids. This CDR3 reads CASSLGRINYGYTF. The CDR3, as DNA: TGTGCCAGCAGCTTAGGCAGGATTAACTATGGCTACACCTTC.

This chain connects TRBV28 to TRBJ1-3, with 7 nucleotides matching TRBD1. CDR1 and CDR2 from the germline V gene are MDHEN and SYDVKM. The CDR3 is 16 amino acids. V trimming: 3 bases; J trimming: 0 bases; junction bases outside the gene matches: 5. In DNA, the CDR3 is TGTGCCAGCAGTTTGGCAGGGGGGCTCTCTGGAAACACCATATATTTT. It yields the protein CASSLAGGLSGNTIYF.

This sequence joins TRBV7-8 and TRBJ2-7; TRBD2 matches 10 bases. Trimming cost V 3 bases and J 1 base; bases outside gene matches: 6. The CDR3 extends over 16 amino acids. Germline V gene lookup returns CDR1 SGHVS and CDR2 FQNEAQ. CDR3 sequence: CASSFGPAGGSYEQYF. The CDR3 bases are TGTGCCAGCAGCTTTGGCCCAGCGGGAGGGTCCTACGAGCAGTACTTC.

This rearrangement joins TRBV7-3 to TRBJ2-1, with a tentative D call TRBD1 (5 bases). Germline assignment: CDR1 SGHTA and CDR2 FQGTGA. V was clipped by 4 bases and J by 6 bases, with 10 bases between them. This CDR3 comprises 13 residues. The CDR3: CASSSDTPNEQFF. CDR3 DNA sequence: TGTGCCAGCAGCTCGGACACCCCCAATGAGCAGTTCTTC.

V gene TRBV6-7 combines with J gene TRBJ2-7; 9 bases agree with TRBD1. TRBV6-7 is classed as an ORF, of uncertain function. The V and J ends lost 2 bases and 6 bases, in that order; junction bases with no gene match: 5. The CDR3 spans 14 residues. CDR3 amino acids: CASSYRDRVCEQYV. In nucleotides, the CDR3 is TGTGCCAGCAGTTACCGGGACAGGGTGTGCGAGCAGTACGTC.